A selection of T cell receptor beta chains follows, all from one sample in a study of shared clonotypes between healthy human individuals. Repertoires were generated with immunoSEQ multiplex PCR, while TCRdb's copy carries only in-frame clones and drops some. In the table there are roughly 680,000 clones, around 77% of which are singletons. The sequencing sample was made of memory CD4+ T cells sorted from blood. These receptors originate from a woman in her 30s in good health. Each CDR3 is given with its conserved first and last residue. The D gene is left open where the match is weak. The size field is filled for only some rows; it gives once, few, many or a size class.

TRBJ1-2,.,.,TRBV6-5,CASSTHGGDYGYTF,TGTGCCAGCAGTACGCACGGCGGGGACTATGGCTACACCTTC
TRBJ2-7,.,.,TRBV2,CASSGTAGSYEQYF,TGTGCCAGCAGCGGGACGGCGGGATCCTACGAGCAGTACTTC
TRBJ2-2,.,.,TRBV2,CASSGKGITGELFF,TGTGCCAGCAGTGGAAAGGGTATCACCGGGGAGCTGTTTTTT
TRBJ2-2,few,.,TRBV7-3,CASSSALLADGELFF,TGTGCCAGCAGTAGCGCGCTCTTAGCGGACGGGGAGCTGTTTTTT
TRBJ1-1,.,.,TRBV7-6,CASSLGTGILTEAFF,TGTGCCAGCAGCTTAGGCACAGGAATCCTCACTGAAGCTTTCTTT
TRBJ2-2,.,.,TRBV2,CASRAAVTGELFF,TGTGCCAGCAGGGCTGCCGTCACCGGGGAGCTGTTTTTT
TRBJ2-6,.,.,TRBV4-1,CASSHLWDSGANVLTF,TGCGCCAGCAGCCATCTATGGGATAGTGGGGCCAACGTCCTGACTTTC
TRBJ2-7,once,TRBD1,TRBV4-2,CASSPTGGDRANEQYF,TGTGCCAGCAGCCCTACCGGAGGGGACAGGGCCAACGAGCAGTACTTC
TRBJ2-7,.,.,TRBV6-5,CASSYSSDATYEQYF,TGTGCCAGCAGTTACTCATCGGACGCAACCTACGAGCAATACTTC
TRBJ2-7,.,TRBD2,TRBV7-2,CASSRDSGSSSYEQYF,TGTGCCAGCAGCCGAGATAGCGGGAGTAGCTCCTACGAGCAGTACTTC
TRBJ2-3,.,.,TRBV6-6,CASSYPGTDTQYF,TGTGCCAGCAGTTACCCCGGGACAGATACGCAGTATTTT
TRBJ1-4,.,.,TRBV4-1,CASSQAGVVTNEKLFF,TGCGCCAGCAGCCAAGCCGGGGTGGTAACTAATGAAAAACTGTTTTTT
TRBJ2-2,.,TRBD2,TRBV25-1,CASSELGRVADTGELFF,TGTGCCAGCAGTGAATTGGGGAGGGTGGCCGACACCGGGGAGCTGTTTTTT
TRBJ2-3,.,.,TRBV27,CASSLRGPYSTDTQYF,TGTGCCAGCAGTTTACGCGGACCGTATAGCACAGATACGCAGTATTTT
TRBJ2-1,few,TRBD1,TRBV5-1,CASSWETGYNEQFF,TGCGCCAGCAGCTGGGAGACAGGGTACAATGAGCAGTTCTTC
TRBJ2-6,.,.,TRBV15,CATSRRGANVLTF,TGTGCCACCAGCAGGAGAGGGGCCAACGTCCTGACTTTC
TRBJ2-7,once,TRBD1,TRBV5-1,CASSEGTGGLEQYF,TGCGCCAGCAGCGAAGGGACAGGAGGGCTCGAGCAGTACTTC
TRBJ2-7,.,TRBD1,TRBV7-8,CASSFRDSPYEQYF,TGTGCCAGCAGCTTCCGGGACAGTCCCTACGAGCAGTACTTC
TRBJ2-7,.,.,TRBV5-1,CASSLNIHGQKISYEQYF,TGCGCCAGCAGCTTAAACATACACGGACAGAAAATCTCCTACGAGCAGTACTTC
TRBJ1-2,.,TRBD1,TRBV7-8,CASSSRDRGPYGYTF,TGTGCCAGCAGTTCTCGGGACAGGGGGCCCTATGGCTACACCTTC
TRBJ1-2,once,.,TRBV5-4,CASSLDPGYGYTF,TGTGCCAGCAGCTTGGACCCAGGCTATGGCTACACCTTC
TRBJ2-1,.,.,TRBV11-3,CASSRDLPYNEQFF,TGTGCCAGCAGCCGGGACTTACCTTACAATGAGCAGTTCTTC
TRBJ1-2,.,TRBD1,TRBV18,CASSPSRGLNYGYTF,TGTGCCAGCTCACCGTCCAGGGGGCTGAACTATGGCTACACCTTC